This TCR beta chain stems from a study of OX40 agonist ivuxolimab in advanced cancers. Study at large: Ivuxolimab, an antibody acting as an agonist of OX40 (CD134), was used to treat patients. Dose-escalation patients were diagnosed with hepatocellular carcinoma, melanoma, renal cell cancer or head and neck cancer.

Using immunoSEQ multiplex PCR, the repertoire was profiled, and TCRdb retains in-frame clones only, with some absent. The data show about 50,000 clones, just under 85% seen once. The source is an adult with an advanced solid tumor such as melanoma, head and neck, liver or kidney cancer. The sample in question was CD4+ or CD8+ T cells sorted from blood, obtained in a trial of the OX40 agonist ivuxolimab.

CDR3 bases: TGTGCCAGCTCCGACAGGCGGGCCATGAACACTGAAGCTTTCTTT. Translation gives CASSDRRAMNTEAFF. V is TRBV11-2 and J is TRBJ1-1; D is possibly TRBD1 (6 bases). The CDR3 is 15 residues long. In germline, CDR1 is SGHAT, CDR2 FQNNGV. The ends were cut back, 8 bases at V and 0 bases at J, with 16 bases in the middle.